This T cell receptor beta chain was obtained from a study of control samples from healthy donors and cancer patients. The protocol was immunoSEQ multiplex PCR, while the TCRdb copy is restricted to in-frame clones and leaves out a portion. The profile shows 150,000 to 200,000 clones, 70% to 90% of them singletons. Trimming cost V 1 base and J 2 bases, with 2 bases left between them. The CDR3 has 13 amino acids. Germline CDR1 MNHNY, CDR2 SVGAGI (reference sequence). Specimen: blood. The J gene is TRBJ2-2, the V gene TRBV6-6, with D hard to call. This clonotype originated in a man in his late teens or twenties in good health. The CDR3 region is CASSYFNTGELFF. In DNA form, the CDR3 reads TGTGCCAGCAGTTACTTTAACACCGGGGAGCTGTTTTTT.